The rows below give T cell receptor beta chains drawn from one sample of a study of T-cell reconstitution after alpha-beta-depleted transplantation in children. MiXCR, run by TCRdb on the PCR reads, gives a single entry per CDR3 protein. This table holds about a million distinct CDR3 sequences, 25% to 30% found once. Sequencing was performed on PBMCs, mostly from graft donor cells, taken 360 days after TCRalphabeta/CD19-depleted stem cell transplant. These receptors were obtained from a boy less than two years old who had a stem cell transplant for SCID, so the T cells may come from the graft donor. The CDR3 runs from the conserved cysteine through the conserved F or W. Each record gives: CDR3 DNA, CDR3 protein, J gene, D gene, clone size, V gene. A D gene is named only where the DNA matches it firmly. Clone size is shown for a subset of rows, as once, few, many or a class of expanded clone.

TGTGCCAGCAGCACCCCGGGGGTCGACTACGAGCAGTACTTC	CASSTPGVDYEQYF	TRBJ2-7	NA	few	TRBV11-2
TGCAGTGCTAGGGGCCGGGGCCCTTACAATGAGCAGTTCTTC	CSARGRGPYNEQFF	TRBJ2-1	NA	once	TRBV20-1
TGTGCCAGCAGTTCCCTACGACACTTCGGGGGGGACACAGATACGCAGTATTTT	CASSSLRHFGGDTDTQYF	TRBJ2-3	TRBD2	few	TRBV27
TGTGCCAGCAGCGAACCCTCTAACACTGAAGCTTTCTTT	CASSEPSNTEAFF	TRBJ1-1	NA	NA	TRBV9
TGTGCCAGCAGTTACCCATCCTCTTCGGAGTTCTTC	CASSYPSSSEFF	TRBJ2-1	NA	few	TRBV6-2/TRBV6-3
TGTGCCAGCAGCGCTCTCAGCCCCAACGACCGCACAGATACGCAGTATTTT	CASSALSPNDRTDTQYF	TRBJ2-3	NA	few	TRBV7-2
TGCAGTGCTAGAAGTGGGGGGGGCGGGAGCGCCTACGAGCAGTACTTC	CSARSGGGGSAYEQYF	TRBJ2-7	NA	NA	TRBV20-1
TGCGCCAGCACCTCCGGGACTAGCTTTTGGTACGAGAACGAGCAGTACTTC	CASTSGTSFWYENEQYF	TRBJ2-7	TRBD2	NA	TRBV10-1
TGTGCCAGCAGTATAACCGGGACAGGAGTCTACGAGCAGTACTTC	CASSITGTGVYEQYF	TRBJ2-7	TRBD1	NA	TRBV28
TGTGCCAGCTCACCAATTACCGGAGGGGCCGGGGAGCTGTTTTTT	CASSPITGGAGELFF	TRBJ2-2	NA	few	TRBV18
TGTGCCAGCACTCCTCTCGGCAGCTCTGGAAACACCATATATTTT	CASTPLGSSGNTIYF	TRBJ1-3	NA	NA	TRBV12-3/TRBV12-4
TGTGCCAGCACACAAGAGAGGAACGAGCAGTACTTC	CASTQERNEQYF	TRBJ2-7	NA	few	TRBV28
TGCAGCGTTGACAAAGGGCCAGCCCAAGAGACCCAGTACTTC	CSVDKGPAQETQYF	TRBJ2-5	NA	NA	TRBV29-1
TGTGCCAGCAGCGCGGACAGGGGAGCAGATACGCAGTATTTT	CASSADRGADTQYF	TRBJ2-3	TRBD1	few	TRBV5-6
TGCAGTGGCCCAGGGGTTGGCAATGAGCAGTTCTTC	CSGPGVGNEQFF	TRBJ2-1	NA	NA	TRBV20-1
TGCGCCAGCAGCTTTGGGCCGACAAATCAGCCCCAGCATTTT	CASSFGPTNQPQHF	TRBJ1-5	NA	few	TRBV5-1
TGTGCCAGCAGTTTAACGGCTTCTAATTCACCCCTCCACTTT	CASSLTASNSPLHF	TRBJ1-6	NA	few	TRBV12-3/TRBV12-4
TGTGCCAGCAGCTTAGCGAGGCCGAGGAACACTGAAGCTTTCTTT	CASSLARPRNTEAFF	TRBJ1-1	NA	NA	TRBV7-2
TGTGCCAGCAGCTACCGGGTCGGCGATCAGCCCCAGCATTTT	CASSYRVGDQPQHF	TRBJ1-5	NA	NA	TRBV7-2
TGTGCCAGCAGCTTATCCTTCGCGCGGGACTTACAGTTCTTC	CASSLSFARDLQFF	TRBJ2-1	NA	once	TRBV7-8
TGCAGCGTGAATACGGGACTAGCGGAGAATGAGCAGTTCTTC	CSVNTGLAENEQFF	TRBJ2-1	TRBD2	NA	TRBV29-1
TGTGCCAGCAGTGTAGGGACATCCGGCATTCAGTACTTC	CASSVGTSGIQYF	TRBJ2-4	NA	NA	TRBV2
TGTGCCAGTAGCGACGGACTAGTGGCTCGGGCAGATACGCAGTATTTT	CASSDGLVARADTQYF	TRBJ2-3	TRBD2	many	TRBV19
TGCGCCAGCAGCCAAGACCGGGGCTTTAACTATGGCTACACCTTC	CASSQDRGFNYGYTF	TRBJ1-2	NA	NA	TRBV4-1